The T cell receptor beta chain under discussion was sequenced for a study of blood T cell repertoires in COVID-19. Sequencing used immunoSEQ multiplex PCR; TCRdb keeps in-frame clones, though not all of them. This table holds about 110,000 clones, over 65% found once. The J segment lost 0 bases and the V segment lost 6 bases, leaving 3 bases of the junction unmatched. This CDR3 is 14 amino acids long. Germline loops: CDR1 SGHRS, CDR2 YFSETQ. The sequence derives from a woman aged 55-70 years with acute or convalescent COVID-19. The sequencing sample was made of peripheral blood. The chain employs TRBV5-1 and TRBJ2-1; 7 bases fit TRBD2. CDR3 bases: TGCGCCAGCAAGGCGGGGGTCTCCTACAATGAGCAGTTCTTC. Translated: CASKAGVSYNEQFF.